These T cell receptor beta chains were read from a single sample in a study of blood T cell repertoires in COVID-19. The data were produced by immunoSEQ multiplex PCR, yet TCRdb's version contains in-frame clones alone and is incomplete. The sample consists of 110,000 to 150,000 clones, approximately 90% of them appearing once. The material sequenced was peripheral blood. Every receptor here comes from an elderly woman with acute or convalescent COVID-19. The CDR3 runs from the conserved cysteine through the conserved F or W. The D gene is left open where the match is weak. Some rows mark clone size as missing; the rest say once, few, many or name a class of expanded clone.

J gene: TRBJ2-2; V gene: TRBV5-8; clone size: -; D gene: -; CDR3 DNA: TGTGCCAGCAGCTTGGACAGATACGGGGAGCTGTTTTTT; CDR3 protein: CASSLDRYGELFF
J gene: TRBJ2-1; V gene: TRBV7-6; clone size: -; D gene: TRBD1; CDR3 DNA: TGTGCCAGCAGCTTAAACCCCCAGGGGGCCTCCTACAATGAGCAGTTCTTC; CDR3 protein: CASSLNPQGASYNEQFF
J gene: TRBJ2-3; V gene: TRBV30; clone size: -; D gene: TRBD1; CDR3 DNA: TGTGCCTGGAGTGTACTATGGGGGACAGGGGGCACAGATACGCAGTATTTT; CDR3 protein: CAWSVLWGTGGTDTQYF
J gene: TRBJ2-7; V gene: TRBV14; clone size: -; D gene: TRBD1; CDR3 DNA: TGTGCCAGCAGCCAAGGGGCCGGGACAGGGAACACCTACGAGCAGTACTTC; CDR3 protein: CASSQGAGTGNTYEQYF
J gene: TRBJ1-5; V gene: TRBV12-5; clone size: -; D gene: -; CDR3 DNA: TGTGCTAGTGGTCAGGGACAACTTAGCAATCAGCCCCAGCATTTT; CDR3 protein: CASGQGQLSNQPQHF
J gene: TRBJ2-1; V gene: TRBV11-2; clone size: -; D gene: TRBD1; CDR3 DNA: TGTGCCAGCAGCTTAATACAGGGGGCACGGAATGAGCAGTTCTTC; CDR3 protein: CASSLIQGARNEQFF
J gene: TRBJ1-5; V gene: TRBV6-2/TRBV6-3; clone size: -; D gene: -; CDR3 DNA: TGTGCCAGCAGTTACTCTGGGGAGGACTACAATCAGCCCCAGCATTTT; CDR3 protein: CASSYSGEDYNQPQHF
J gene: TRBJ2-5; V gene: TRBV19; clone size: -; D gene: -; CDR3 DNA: TGTGCCAGTAGTCCTCAGGGGAGAGAGACCCAGTACTTC; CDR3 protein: CASSPQGRETQYF
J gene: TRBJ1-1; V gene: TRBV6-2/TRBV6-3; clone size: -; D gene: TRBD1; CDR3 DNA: TGTGCCAGCAGTTACGGGGGCCGGACAGGGGGCACTGAAGCTTTCTTT; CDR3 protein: CASSYGGRTGGTEAFF
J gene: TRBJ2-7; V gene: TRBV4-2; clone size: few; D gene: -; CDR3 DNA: TGTGCCAGCAGCCAAGAATATCGAAGGGGCCTGGGCTACGAGCAGTACTTC; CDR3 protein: CASSQEYRRGLGYEQYF
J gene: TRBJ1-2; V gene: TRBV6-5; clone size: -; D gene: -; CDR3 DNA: TGTGCCAGCAGTTCCCGGGGGATGAGAGATAACTATGGCTACACCTTC; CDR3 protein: CASSSRGMRDNYGYTF
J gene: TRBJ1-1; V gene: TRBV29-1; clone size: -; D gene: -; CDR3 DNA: TGCAGCGCGCAGGCTACAGGTAACACTGAAGCTTTCTTT; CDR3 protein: CSAQATGNTEAFF
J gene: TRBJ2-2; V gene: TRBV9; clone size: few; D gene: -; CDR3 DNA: TGTGCCAGCAGTCGACAGGGAGGCACCGGGGAGCTGTTTTTT; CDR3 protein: CASSRQGGTGELFF
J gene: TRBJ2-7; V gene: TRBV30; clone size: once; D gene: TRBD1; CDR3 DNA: TGTGCCTGGAGTGTAGGGGGACAGGGGGCTTACGAGCAGTACTTC; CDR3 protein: CAWSVGGQGAYEQYF
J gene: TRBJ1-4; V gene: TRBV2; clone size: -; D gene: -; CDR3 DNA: TGTGCCAGCAGGGGTGCTACGACAGGAGAACTTGAAAAACTGTTTTTT; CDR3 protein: CASRGATTGELEKLFF
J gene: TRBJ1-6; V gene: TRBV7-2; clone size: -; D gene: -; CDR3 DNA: TGTGCCAGCAGCTTACAGGGAAATCGGGCCAATTCACCCCTCCACTTT; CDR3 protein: CASSLQGNRANSPLHF
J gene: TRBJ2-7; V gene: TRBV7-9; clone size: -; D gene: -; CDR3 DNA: TGTGCCAGCAGCGGCGACTCCAGGGGTTCCTCCTACGAGCAGTACTTC; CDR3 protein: CASSGDSRGSSYEQYF
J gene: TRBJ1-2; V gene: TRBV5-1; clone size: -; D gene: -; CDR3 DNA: TGCGCCAGCAGCTTGAATGAGAATTCGCATGGCTACACCTTC; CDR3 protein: CASSLNENSHGYTF
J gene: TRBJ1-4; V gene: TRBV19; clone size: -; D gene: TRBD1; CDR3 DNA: TGTGCCAGTAGTCTTCGGACAGGGCAAAATGAAAAACTGTTTTTT; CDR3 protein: CASSLRTGQNEKLFF
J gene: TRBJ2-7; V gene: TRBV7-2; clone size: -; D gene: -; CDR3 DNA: TGTGCCAGCAGCCAGTCAGGGATAGTCTACGAGCAGTACTTC; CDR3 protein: CASSQSGIVYEQYF
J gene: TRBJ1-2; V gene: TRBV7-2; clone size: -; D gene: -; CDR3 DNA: TGTGCCAGCACCCCAGGGCAGGGAAACTATGGCTACACCTTC; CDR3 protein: CASTPGQGNYGYTF
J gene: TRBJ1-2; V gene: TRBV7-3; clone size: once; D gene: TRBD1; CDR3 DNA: TGTGCCAGCAGCACGGGACAGAACTATGGCTACACCTTC; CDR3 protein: CASSTGQNYGYTF
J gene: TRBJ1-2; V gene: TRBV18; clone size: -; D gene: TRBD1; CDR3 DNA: TGTGCCAGCTCACCAGGACAGGGCGTACTAAAGGGCTACACCTTC; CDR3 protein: CASSPGQGVLKGYTF
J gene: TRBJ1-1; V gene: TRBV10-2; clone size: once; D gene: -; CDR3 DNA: TGCGCCAGTAACGAGAGGGAGAACACTGAAGCTTTCTTT; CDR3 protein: CASNERENTEAFF
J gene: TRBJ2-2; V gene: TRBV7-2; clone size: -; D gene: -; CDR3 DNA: TGTGCCAGCAGCTTAGTGTTCGGTAACACCGGGGAGCTGTTTTTT; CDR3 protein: CASSLVFGNTGELFF
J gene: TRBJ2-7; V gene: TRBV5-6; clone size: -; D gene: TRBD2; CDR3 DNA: TGTGCCAGCAGGTTAGCGGGGGACTACGAGCAGTACTTC; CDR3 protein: CASRLAGDYEQYF
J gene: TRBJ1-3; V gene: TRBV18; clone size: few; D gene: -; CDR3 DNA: TGTGCCAGCTCACCACCAGGGAGCTCTGGAAACACCATATATTTT; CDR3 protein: CASSPPGSSGNTIYF
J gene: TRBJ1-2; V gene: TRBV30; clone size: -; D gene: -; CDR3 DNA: TGTGCCTGGTCAACTGTATCTTTACTGAGCGGCTACACCTTC; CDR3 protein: CAWSTVSLLSGYTF
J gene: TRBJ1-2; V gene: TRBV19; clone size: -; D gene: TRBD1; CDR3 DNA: TGTGCCAGTAGTACACACTGGACAGGGGGCGGAAATAACTATGGCTACACCTTC; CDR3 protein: CASSTHWTGGGNNYGYTF
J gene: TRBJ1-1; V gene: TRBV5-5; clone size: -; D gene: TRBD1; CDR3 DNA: TGTGCCAGCAGCCCACATCCAGGGGGAGACACTGAAGCTTTCTTT; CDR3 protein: CASSPHPGGDTEAFF
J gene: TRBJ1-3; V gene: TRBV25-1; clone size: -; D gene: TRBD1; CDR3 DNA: TGTGCCAGCAGTGGGACAGGGGCTGGAAACACCATATATTTT; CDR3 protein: CASSGTGAGNTIYF